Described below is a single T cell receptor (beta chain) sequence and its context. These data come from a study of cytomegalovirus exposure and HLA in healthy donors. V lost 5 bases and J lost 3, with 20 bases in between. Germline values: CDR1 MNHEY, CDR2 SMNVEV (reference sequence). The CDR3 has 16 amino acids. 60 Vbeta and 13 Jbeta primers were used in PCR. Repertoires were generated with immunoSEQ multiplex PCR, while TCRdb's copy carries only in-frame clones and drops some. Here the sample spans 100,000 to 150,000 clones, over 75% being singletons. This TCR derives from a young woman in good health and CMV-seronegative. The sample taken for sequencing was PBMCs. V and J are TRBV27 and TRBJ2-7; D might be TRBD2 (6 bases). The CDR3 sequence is CASSLSRGTGVYEQYF. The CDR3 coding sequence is TGTGCCAGCAGTCTCTCACGTGGGACTGGGGTCTACGAGCAGTACTTC.